These 16 T cell receptor beta chains originate from one sample sequenced in a study of CXCR3 chemokines and chemotherapy response in bladder cancer. TCRdb reanalysed the PCR reads using MiXCR and keeps one entry per CDR3 protein. The table includes around 5,000 distinct CDR3 sequences, over 13% detected once. The sample was gathered from a patient whose treatment included neoadjuvant chemotherapy. These receptors were collected from a human donor with bladder cancer that responded to neoadjuvant chemotherapy.

The rearrangement links TRBV20-1 to TRBJ2-3; 7 bases fit TRBD2. The J segment lost 0 bases and the V segment lost 6 bases, leaving 6 bases of the junction unmatched. CDR1 is DFQATT, CDR2 SNEGSKA, per germline (reference sequence). The CDR3 has 14 residues. The CDR3: CSAQRDSSTDTQYF. The CDR3 DNA is TGCAGTGCCCAGCGGGATTCTAGCACAGATACGCAGTATTTT.

This clonotype has ten or more counts. The chain uses TRBV20-1 and TRBJ2-5; 8 bases match TRBD2. This CDR3 spans 12 amino acids. CDR1 DFQATT and CDR2 SNEGSKA come from the germline V gene (reference sequence). CDR3 bases: TGCAGCATAGCGGGGATACAAGAGACCCAGTACTTC. Translated: CSIAGIQETQYF.

This clonotype was recorded many times. This chain connects TRBV9 to TRBJ1-2, with D perhaps TRBD1 (5 bases). V was shortened by 0 bases and J by 5 bases, with 8 bases between the two germline ends. CDR1 is SGDLS and CDR2 is YYNGEE in the germline V gene. This CDR3 is 13 amino acids long. CDR3 in DNA: TGTGCCAGCAGCGTAGGCAGGGATTATGGCTACACCTTC. Its translation is CASSVGRDYGYTF.

Relative to its sample, this clonotype is medium-sized (0.01 to 0.1%). The rearrangement joins TRBV10-3 to TRBJ2-5; 7 bases agree with TRBD2. V lost 5 bases to trimming and J lost 5 bases; unmatched junction nucleotides: 8. This CDR3 has 14 amino acids. The germline gives CDR1 ENHRY, CDR2 SYGVKD. The CDR3 nucleotides read TGTGCCATCAGTAGGCCGGGAGGCGGGGAGACCCAGTACTTC. It encodes CAISRPGGGETQYF.

This clonotype was seen ten or more times. The J gene is TRBJ2-7, the V gene TRBV10-3, with D perhaps TRBD2 (5 bases). Trimming took 4 bases from V and 3 from J, leaving 13 bases between them. This CDR3 is 14 amino acids long. Germline V lookup: CDR1 ENHRY, CDR2 SYGVKD. Written as DNA, the CDR3 is TGTGCCATCAGTGGGGGTCTAGCTGGCTACGAGCAGTACTTC. Protein: CAISGGLAGYEQYF.

V and J are TRBV11-2 and TRBJ2-7; D assignment may be TRBD1 or TRBD2 (7 bases each). CDR1 is SGHAT and CDR2 is FQNNGV in the germline V gene. This CDR3 comprises 15 residues. Trimming took off 3 bases at V and 5 bases at J, with 17 bases between the two ends. The CDR3 is CASSFASTGTNEQYF. In DNA form, the CDR3 reads TGTGCCAGCAGCTTTGCTTCGACAGGGACTAACGAGCAGTACTTC.

Ten or more counts support this clonotype. The chain joins TRBV5-4 to TRBJ2-5; D call uncertain. V gave up 0 bases and J gave up 3 bases, with 6 bases separating them. This CDR3 contains 13 residues. CDR1 and CDR2 from the germline V gene are SGHNT and YYREEE (reference sequence). This CDR3 is CASSLGSEETQYF. CDR3 in DNA: TGTGCCAGCAGCTTGGGCAGTGAAGAGACCCAGTACTTC.

V is TRBV30 and J is TRBJ2-6, with D perhaps TRBD1 (5 bases). V was shortened by 3 bases and J by 3 bases, with 18 bases between the two germline ends. In germline, CDR1 is GTSNPN, CDR2 SVGIG (reference sequence). The CDR3 totals 17 residues. The CDR3 bases are TGTGCCTGGAGGGGTCCAAGGGGTGCGGTTGGGGCCAACGTCCTGACTTTC. It translates to CAWRGPRGAVGANVLTF.

This clonotype is medium-sized (0.01 to 0.1%) within its sample. V is TRBV7-2 and J is TRBJ2-2, with D unresolved. The germline V gene has CDR1 SGHTA and CDR2 FQGNSA. The CDR3 covers 12 residues. Trimming pared 6 bases from V and 3 bases from J, leaving 5 bases between. The CDR3 bases are TGTGCCAGCAGGCCGGACACCGGGGAGCTGTTTTTT. Encoded protein: CASRPDTGELFF.

This clonotype ranks as medium-sized. The chain combines TRBV6-1 with TRBJ2-7; TRBD2 matches 12 bases. CDR1 and CDR2 (germline): MNHNS, SASEGT. The CDR3 is made up of 16 amino acids. With V trimmed by 7 bases and J by 0 bases, 7 bases remained unmatched. The CDR3 protein is CASTRTSGVSSYEQYF. CDR3 coding DNA: TGTGCCAGCACCCGGACTAGCGGGGTCAGCTCCTACGAGCAGTACTTC.

This sequence joins TRBV30 and TRBJ2-7; D unresolved. Germline V gene lookup returns CDR1 GTSNPN and CDR2 SVGIG (reference sequence). V gave up 5 bases and J gave up 4 bases, with 9 bases separating them. This CDR3 contains 11 residues. The CDR3 reads CAWARAYEQYF. In DNA, the CDR3 is TGTGCCTGGGCCCGGGCGTACGAGCAGTACTTC.

The J gene is TRBJ2-5, the V gene TRBV11-2; D uncertain. This CDR3 spans 14 amino acids. Per the germline V gene, CDR1 is SGHAT and CDR2 is FQNNGV. Trimming took off 1 base at V and 3 bases at J, with 9 bases between the two ends. The CDR3 sequence: CASSLGQIEETQYF. CDR3 DNA: TGTGCCAGCAGCTTAGGGCAGATAGAAGAGACCCAGTACTTC.

This clonotype occurred many times. The rearrangement links TRBV12-3 or TRBV12-4 to TRBJ2-7; D uncertain. The CDR3 length is 13 residues. Trimming pared 5 bases from V and 2 bases from J, leaving 10 bases between. CDR3 in amino acids: CASSTRRPYEQYF. CDR3 bases: TGTGCCAGCAGTACCAGACGGCCCTACGAGCAGTACTTC.

This clonotype is categorized as medium-sized. The genes are TRBV6-5 and TRBJ1-2, with a tentative D call TRBD1 (6 bases). This CDR3 contains 15 residues. Germline V gene sequence: CDR1 MNHEY, CDR2 SVGAGI. V was pared by 2 bases and J by 6 bases, with 16 bases between. The CDR3 DNA sequence: TGTGCCAGCAGTTACCAGTTACAGGGCTCCCATGGCTACACCTTC. The encoded protein is CASSYQLQGSHGYTF.

By share, this clonotype ranks as medium-sized (0.01 to 0.1%). This chain uses TRBV24-1 with TRBJ2-3, with 8 bases lining up with TRBD2. Germline V gene data show CDR1 as KGHDR and CDR2 as SFDVKD. Trimming at V came to 5 bases and at J to 1 base, leaving 10 bases not matched to a gene. The CDR3 totals 17 residues. CDR3 protein: CATSGKRAGAGTDTQYF. As DNA, the CDR3 is TGTGCCACCAGTGGGAAGAGAGCGGGAGCAGGCACAGATACGCAGTATTTT.

This clonotype is labeled medium-sized. The chain has TRBV19 and TRBJ1-1; TRBD1 matches at 9 bases. This CDR3 comprises 17 residues. Germline V gene sequence: CDR1 LNHDA, CDR2 SQIVND (reference sequence). The junction had 13 bases not matched to a gene; V was cut back by 3 bases and J by 5 bases. The CDR3 nucleotides read TGTGCCAGTAGTATCGGGTTTTGGGTCGGACAGGGGACTGAAGCTTTCTTT. It codes for CASSIGFWVGQGTEAFF.